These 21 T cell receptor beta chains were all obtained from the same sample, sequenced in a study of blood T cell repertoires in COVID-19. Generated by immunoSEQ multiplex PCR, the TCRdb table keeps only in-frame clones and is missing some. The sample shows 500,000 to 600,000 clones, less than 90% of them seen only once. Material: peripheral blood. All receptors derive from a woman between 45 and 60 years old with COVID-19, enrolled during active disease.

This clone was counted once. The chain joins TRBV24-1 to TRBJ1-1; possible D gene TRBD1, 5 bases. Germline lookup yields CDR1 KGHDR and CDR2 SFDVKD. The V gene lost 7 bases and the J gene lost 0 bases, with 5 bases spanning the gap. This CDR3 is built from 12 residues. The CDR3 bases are TGTGCCACCAGAGGGGTGAACACTGAAGCTTTCTTT. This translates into CATRGVNTEAFF.

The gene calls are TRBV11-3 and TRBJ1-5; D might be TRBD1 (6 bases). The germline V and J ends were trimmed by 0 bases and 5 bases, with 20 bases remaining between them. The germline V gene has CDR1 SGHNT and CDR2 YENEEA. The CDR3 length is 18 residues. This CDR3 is CASSLDQLQGRGDQPQHF. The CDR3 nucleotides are TGTGCCAGCAGCTTAGACCAGCTCCAGGGCAGGGGAGATCAGCCCCAGCATTTT. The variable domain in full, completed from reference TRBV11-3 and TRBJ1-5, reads EAGVVQSPRYKIIEKKQPVAFWCNPISGHNTLYWYLQNLGQGPELLIRYENEEAVDDSQLPKDRFSAERLKGVDSTLKIQPAELGDSAVYLCASSLDQLQGRGDQPQHFGDGTRLSIL.

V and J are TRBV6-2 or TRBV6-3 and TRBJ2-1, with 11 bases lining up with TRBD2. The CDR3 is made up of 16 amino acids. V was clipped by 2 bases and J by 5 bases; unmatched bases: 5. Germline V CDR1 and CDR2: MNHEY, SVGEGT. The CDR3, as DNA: TGTGCCAGCAGTTACATGGTAGCGGGGGGGAACAATGAGCAGTTCTTC. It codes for CASSYMVAGGNNEQFF.

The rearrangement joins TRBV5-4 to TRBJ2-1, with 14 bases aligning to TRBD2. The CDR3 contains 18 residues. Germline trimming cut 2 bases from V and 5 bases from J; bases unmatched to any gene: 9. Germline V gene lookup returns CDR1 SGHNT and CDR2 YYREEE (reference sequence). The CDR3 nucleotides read TGTGCCAGCAGCTTCCGACTAGCGGGGGGGCGAGTAGACAATGAGCAGTTCTTC. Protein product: CASSFRLAGGRVDNEQFF. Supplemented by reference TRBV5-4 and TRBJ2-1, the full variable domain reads ETGVTQSPTHLIKTRGQQVTLRCSSQSGHNTVSWYQQALGQGPQFIFQYYREEENGRGNFPPRFSGLQFPNYSSELNVNALELDDSALYLCASSFRLAGGRVDNEQFFGPGTRLTVL.

CDR3: CASSLGLRTDEAFF. The CDR3 DNA is TGTGCCAGCAGCTTAGGGCTCAGGACAGATGAAGCTTTCTTT. This chain connects TRBV7-3 to TRBJ1-1, with D possibly being TRBD1 (6 bases). The CDR3 is 14 residues long. The V and J ends lost 2 bases and 7 bases respectively, with 14 bases between them. The germline gives CDR1 SGHTA, CDR2 FQGTGA.

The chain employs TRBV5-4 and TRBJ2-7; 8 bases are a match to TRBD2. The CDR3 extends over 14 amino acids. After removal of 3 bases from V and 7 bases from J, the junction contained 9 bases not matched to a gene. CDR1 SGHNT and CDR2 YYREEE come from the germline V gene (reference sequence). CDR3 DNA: TGTGCCAGCAGCTCTAGCGGGCCAGGAGGGGAGCAGTACTTC. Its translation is CASSSSGPGGEQYF.

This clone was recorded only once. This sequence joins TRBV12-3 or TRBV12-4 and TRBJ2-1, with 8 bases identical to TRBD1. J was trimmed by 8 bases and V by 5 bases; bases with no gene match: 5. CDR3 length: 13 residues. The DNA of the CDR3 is TGTGCCAGCAGTAACAGGGGGGAGTATGAGCAGTTCTTC. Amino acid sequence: CASSNRGEYEQFF.

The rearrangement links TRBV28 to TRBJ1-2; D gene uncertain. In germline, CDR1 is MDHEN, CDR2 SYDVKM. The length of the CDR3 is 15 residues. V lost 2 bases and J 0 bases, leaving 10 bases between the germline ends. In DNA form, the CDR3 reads TGTGCCAGCAGTTTAACCTTCCAGACTAACTATGGCTACACCTTC. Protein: CASSLTFQTNYGYTF.

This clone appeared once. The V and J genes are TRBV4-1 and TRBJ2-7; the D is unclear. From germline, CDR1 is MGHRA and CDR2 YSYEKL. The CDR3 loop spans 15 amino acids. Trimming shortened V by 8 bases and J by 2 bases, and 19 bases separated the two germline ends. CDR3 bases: TGCGCCAGCGCCCTGTGGCCGGGTCGTGCCTACGAGCAGTACTTC. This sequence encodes CASALWPGRAYEQYF.

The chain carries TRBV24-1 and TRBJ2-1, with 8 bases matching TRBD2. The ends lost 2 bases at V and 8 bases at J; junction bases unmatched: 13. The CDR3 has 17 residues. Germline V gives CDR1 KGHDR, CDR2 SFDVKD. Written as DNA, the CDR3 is TGTGCCACCAGTGATTCCCTTGGACTAGCCCCCAATCATGAGCAGTTCTTC. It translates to CATSDSLGLAPNHEQFF.

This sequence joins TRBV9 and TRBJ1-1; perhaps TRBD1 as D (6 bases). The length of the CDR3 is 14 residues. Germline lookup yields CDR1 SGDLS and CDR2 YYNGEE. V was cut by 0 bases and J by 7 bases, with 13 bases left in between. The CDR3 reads CASSVGAGAGEAFF. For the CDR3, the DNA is TGTGCCAGCAGCGTAGGGGCAGGGGCGGGTGAAGCTTTCTTT.

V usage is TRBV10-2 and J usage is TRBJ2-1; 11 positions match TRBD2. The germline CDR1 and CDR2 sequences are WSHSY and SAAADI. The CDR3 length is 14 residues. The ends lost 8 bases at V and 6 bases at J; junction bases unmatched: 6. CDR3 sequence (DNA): TGCGCCAGCGTATCTAGCGGGGGGTTCAATGAGCAGTTCTTC. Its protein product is CASVSSGGFNEQFF.

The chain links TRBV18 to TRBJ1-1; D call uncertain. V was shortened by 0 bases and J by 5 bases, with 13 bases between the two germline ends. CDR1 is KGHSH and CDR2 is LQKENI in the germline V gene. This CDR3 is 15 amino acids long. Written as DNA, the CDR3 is TGTGCCAGCTCACCACCGGCGGGAGGTCAGACTGAAGCTTTCTTT. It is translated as CASSPPAGGQTEAFF.

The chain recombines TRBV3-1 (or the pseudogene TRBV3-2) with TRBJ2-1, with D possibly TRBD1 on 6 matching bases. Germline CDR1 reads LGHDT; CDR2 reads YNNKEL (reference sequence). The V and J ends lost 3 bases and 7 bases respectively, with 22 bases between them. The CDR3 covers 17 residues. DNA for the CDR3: TGTGCCAGCAGCCAGACCTCAGGGGACCTTGGACTGAATGAGCAGTTCTTC. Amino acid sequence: CASSQTSGDLGLNEQFF.

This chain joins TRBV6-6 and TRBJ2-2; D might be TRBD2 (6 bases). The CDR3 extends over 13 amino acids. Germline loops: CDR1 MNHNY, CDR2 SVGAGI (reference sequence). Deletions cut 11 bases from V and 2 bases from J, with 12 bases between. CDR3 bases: TGTGCCGGTGCAGGGACTAACACCGGGGAGCTGTTTTTT. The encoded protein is CAGAGTNTGELFF.

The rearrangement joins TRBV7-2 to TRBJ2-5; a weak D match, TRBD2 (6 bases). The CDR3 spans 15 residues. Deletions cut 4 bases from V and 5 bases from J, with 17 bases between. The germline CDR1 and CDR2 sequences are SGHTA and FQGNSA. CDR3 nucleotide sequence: TGTGCCAGCAGCTACCCCTTAGCGGCGAGGGAGACCCAGTACTTC. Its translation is CASSYPLAARETQYF.

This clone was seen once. CDR3 DNA: TGTGCCAGCAGTTTGAAGCGCACTGAAGCTTTCTTT. This sequence encodes CASSLKRTEAFF. The V call is TRBV28, the J call TRBJ1-1; D not certain. This CDR3 comprises 12 residues. Trimming took off 3 bases at V and 4 bases at J, with 6 bases between the two ends. CDR1 and CDR2 from the germline V gene are MDHEN and SYDVKM.

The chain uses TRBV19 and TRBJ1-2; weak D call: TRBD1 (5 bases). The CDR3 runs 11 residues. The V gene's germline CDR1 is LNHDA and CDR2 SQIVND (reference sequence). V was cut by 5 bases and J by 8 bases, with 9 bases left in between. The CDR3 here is CASSSRGGYTF. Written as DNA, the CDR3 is TGTGCCAGTAGTTCTAGGGGAGGCTACACCTTC.

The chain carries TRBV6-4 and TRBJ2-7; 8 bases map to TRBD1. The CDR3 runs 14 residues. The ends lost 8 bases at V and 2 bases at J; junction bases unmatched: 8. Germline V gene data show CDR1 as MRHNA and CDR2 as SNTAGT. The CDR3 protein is CASSPGGYPYEQYF. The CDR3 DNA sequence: TGTGCCAGCTCTCCAGGGGGCTATCCCTACGAGCAGTACTTC.

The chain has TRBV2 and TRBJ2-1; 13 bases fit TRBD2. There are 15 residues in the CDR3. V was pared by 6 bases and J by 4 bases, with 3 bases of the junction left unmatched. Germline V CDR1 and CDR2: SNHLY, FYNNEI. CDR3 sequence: CASRLLAGGYNEQFF. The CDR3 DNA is TGTGCCAGCAGACTACTAGCGGGGGGGTACAATGAGCAGTTCTTC.

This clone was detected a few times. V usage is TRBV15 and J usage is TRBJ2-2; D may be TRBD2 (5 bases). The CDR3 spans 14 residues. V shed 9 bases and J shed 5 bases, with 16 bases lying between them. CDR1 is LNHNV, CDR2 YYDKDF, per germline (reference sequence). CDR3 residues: CATSEATWTGELFF. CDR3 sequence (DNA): TGTGCCACTTCGGAGGCGACCTGGACCGGGGAGCTGTTTTTT.